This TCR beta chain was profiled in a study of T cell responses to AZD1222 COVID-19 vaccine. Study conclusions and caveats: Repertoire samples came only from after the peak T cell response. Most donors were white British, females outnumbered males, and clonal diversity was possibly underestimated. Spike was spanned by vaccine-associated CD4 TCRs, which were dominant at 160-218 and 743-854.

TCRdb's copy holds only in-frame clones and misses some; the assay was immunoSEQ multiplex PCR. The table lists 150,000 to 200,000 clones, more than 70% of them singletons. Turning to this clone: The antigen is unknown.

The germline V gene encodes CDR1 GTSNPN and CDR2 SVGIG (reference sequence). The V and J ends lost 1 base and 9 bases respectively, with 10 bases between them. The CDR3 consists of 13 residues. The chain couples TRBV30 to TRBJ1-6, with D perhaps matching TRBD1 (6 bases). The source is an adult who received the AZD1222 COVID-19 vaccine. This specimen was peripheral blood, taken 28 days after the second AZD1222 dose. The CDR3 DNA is TGTGCCTGGAGTGACAGGGAGAGTTCACCCCTCCACTTT. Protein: CAWSDRESSPLHF.